One sample yielded the 7 T cell receptor beta chains listed below, sequenced in a study of shared clonotypes between healthy human individuals. Some clones are missing from TCRdb's copy, which holds only in-frame ones; the method was immunoSEQ multiplex PCR. The sample consists of 400,000 to 600,000 clones, roughly three quarters of them appearing once. Sequenced: PBMCs. Every receptor here comes from a middle-aged woman in good health. Some clones in this sample may be carry-over from other donors' samples.

A note on this clone: This likely reflects a read error, since a far larger clone is one base away. This CDR3 is CAGSLVPEAYNEQFF. The CDR3 DNA is TGTGCCGGCAGCTTAGTTCCAGAGGCCTACAATGAGCAGTTCTTC. The V and J genes are TRBV7-9 and TRBJ2-1; D remains unclear. Germline CDR1 reads SEHNR; CDR2 reads FQNEAQ (reference sequence). The CDR3 covers 15 residues. Full variable domain (remainder filled in from reference TRBV7-9 and TRBJ2-1): DTGVSQNPRHKITKRGQNVTFRCDPISEHNRLYWYRQTLGQGPEFLTYFQNEAQLEKSRLLSDRFSAERPKGSFSTLEIQRTEQGDSAMYLCAGSLVPEAYNEQFFGPGTRLTVL.

This clone was found once. The rearrangement joins TRBV11-2 to TRBJ2-2; D uncertain. The CDR3 has 14 amino acids. V was trimmed by 3 bases and J by 4 bases, leaving 9 bases between them. Germline lookup yields CDR1 SGHAT and CDR2 FQNNGV. The CDR3 loop reads CASSLTRSTGELFF. CDR3 DNA: TGTGCCAGCAGCTTGACGAGGAGCACCGGGGAGCTGTTTTTT.

J is TRBJ1-2 and V is TRBV28, with 8 nucleotides matching TRBD1. Germline V lookup: CDR1 MDHEN, CDR2 SYDVKM. This CDR3 is 13 amino acids long. J gave up 8 bases and V 5 bases, and 7 bases lay outside the gene matches. The CDR3 bases are TGTGCCAGCAGTCCAGGGACAGGAAGGGGCTACACCTTC. Amino acid sequence: CASSPGTGRGYTF.

The chain joins TRBV28 to TRBJ2-5, with D unclear. The CDR3 loop spans 14 amino acids. V was pared by 5 bases and J by 5 bases, with 15 bases between. Germline values: CDR1 MDHEN, CDR2 SYDVKM. The CDR3 DNA sequence: TGTGCCAGCAGTCGTTCAGAGGTCCGGGAGACCCAGTACTTC. Residues: CASSRSEVRETQYF.

The chain carries TRBV6-6 and TRBJ2-7; the match to TRBD2 covers 12 bases. Germline CDR1 reads MNHNY; CDR2 reads SVGAGI (reference sequence). The CDR3 loop spans 15 amino acids. Trimming removed 6 bases from V and 1 base from J; junction bases left unmatched: 4. The DNA of the CDR3 is TGTGCCAGCAGACCACTAGCGGGAGGTTCCTACGAGCAGTACTTC. The encoded protein is CASRPLAGGSYEQYF.

The rearrangement joins TRBV5-1 to TRBJ2-3, with 11 bases lining up with TRBD2. This CDR3 contains 15 residues. The junction had 5 bases not matched to a gene; V was cut back by 4 bases and J by 4 bases. Germline-derived CDR1 and CDR2 are SGHRS and YFSETQ. In DNA, the CDR3 is TGCGCCAGCAGCAAAACTAGCGGGAGTTCAGATACGCAGTATTTT. It is translated as CASSKTSGSSDTQYF.

The chain joins TRBV7-2 to TRBJ2-1; D possibly corresponds to TRBD2 (6 bases). In germline, CDR1 is SGHTA, CDR2 FQGNSA. With 2 bases removed from V and 6 bases from J, the gap between germline ends came to 14 bases. The CDR3 is 15 amino acids. CDR3: CASSLNSGVFNEQFF. CDR3 nucleotide sequence: TGTGCCAGCAGCTTAAATTCGGGGGTTTTCAATGAGCAGTTCTTC.